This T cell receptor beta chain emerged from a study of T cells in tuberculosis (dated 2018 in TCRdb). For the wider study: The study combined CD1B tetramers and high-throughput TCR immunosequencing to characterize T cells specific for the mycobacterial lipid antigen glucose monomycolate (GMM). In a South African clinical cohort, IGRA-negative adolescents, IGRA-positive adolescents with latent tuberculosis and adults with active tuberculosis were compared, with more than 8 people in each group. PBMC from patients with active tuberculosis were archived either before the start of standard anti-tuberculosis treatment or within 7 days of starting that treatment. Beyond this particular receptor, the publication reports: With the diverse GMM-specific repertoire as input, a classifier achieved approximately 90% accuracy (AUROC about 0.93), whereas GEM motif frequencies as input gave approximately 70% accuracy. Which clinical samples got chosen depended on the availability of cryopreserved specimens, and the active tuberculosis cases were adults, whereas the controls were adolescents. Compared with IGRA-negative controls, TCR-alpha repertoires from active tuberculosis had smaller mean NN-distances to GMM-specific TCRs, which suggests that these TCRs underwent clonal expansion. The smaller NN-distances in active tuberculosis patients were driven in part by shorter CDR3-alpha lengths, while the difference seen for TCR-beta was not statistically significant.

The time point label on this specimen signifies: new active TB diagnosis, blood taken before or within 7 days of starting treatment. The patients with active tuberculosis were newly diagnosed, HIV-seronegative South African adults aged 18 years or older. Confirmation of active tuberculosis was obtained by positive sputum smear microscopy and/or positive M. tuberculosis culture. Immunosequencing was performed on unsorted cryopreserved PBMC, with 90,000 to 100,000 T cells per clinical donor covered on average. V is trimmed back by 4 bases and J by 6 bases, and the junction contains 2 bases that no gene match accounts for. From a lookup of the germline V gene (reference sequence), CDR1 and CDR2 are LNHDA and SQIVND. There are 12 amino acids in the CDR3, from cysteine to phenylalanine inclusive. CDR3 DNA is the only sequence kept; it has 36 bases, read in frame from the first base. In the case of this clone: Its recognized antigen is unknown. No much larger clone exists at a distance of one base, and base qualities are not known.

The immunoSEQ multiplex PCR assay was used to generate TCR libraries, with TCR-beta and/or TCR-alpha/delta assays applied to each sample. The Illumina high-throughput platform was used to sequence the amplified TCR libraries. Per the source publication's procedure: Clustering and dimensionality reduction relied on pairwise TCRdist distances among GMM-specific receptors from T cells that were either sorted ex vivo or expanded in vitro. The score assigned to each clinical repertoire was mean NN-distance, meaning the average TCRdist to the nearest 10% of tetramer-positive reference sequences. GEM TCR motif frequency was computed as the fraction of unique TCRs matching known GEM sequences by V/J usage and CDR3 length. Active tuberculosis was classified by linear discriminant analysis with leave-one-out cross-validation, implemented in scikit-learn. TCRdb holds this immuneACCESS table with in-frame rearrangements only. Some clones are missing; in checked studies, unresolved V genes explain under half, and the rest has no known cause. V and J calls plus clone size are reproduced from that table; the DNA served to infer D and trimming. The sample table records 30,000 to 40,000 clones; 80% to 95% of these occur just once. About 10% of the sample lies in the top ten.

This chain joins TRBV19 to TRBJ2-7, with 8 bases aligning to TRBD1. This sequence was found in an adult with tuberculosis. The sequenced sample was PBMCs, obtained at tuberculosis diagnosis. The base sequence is TGTGCCAGTAGTAGACAGGGGTCCGAGCAGTACTTC. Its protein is CASSRQGSEQYF.